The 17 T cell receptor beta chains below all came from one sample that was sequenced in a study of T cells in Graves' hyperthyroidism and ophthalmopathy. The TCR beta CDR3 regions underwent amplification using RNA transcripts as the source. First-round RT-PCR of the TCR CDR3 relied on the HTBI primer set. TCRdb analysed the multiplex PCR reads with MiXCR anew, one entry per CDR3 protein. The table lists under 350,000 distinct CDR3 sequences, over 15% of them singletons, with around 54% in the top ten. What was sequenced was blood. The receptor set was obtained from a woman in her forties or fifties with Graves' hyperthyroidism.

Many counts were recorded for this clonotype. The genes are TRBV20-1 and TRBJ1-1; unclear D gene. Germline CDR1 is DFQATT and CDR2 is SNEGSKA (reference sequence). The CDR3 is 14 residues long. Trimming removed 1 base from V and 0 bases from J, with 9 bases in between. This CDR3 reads CSARVAGLNTEAFF. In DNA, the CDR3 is TGCAGTGCTAGAGTAGCGGGCCTGAACACTGAAGCTTTCTTT.

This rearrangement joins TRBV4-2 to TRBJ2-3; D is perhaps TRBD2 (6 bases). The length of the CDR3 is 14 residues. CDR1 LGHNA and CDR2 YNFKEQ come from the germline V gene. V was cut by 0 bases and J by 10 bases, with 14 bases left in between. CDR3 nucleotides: TGTGCCAGCAGCCAAGAAGGAGGGCGGGGCTCGCAGTATTTT. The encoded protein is CASSQEGGRGSQYF.

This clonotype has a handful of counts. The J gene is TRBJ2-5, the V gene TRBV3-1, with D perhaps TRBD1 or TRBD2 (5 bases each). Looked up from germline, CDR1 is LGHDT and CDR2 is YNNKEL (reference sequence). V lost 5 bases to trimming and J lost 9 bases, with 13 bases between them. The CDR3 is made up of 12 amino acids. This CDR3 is CASSLGRDPQYF. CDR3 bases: TGTGCCAGCAGCTTAGGCAGGGACCCCCAGTACTTC.

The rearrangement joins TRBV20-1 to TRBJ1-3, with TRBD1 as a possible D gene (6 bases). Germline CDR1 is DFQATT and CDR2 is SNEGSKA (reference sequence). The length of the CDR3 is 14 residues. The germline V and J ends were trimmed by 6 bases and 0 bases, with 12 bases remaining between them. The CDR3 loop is CSAQDSVSGNTIYF. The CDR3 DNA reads TGCAGTGCCCAGGACAGCGTCTCTGGAAACACCATATATTTT.

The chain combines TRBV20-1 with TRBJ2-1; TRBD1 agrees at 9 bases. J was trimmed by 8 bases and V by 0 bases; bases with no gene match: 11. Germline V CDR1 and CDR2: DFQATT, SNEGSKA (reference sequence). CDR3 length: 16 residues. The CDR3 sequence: CSARDRQGVWVHEQFF. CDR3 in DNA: TGCAGTGCTAGAGATCGACAGGGGGTTTGGGTACATGAGCAGTTCTTC.

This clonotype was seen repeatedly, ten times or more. CDR3 residues: CASSLEGPSGNTIYF. CDR3 DNA: TGCGCCAGCAGCTTGGAGGGGCCCTCTGGAAACACCATATATTTT. The chain links TRBV5-1 to TRBJ1-3; D is perhaps TRBD1 (5 bases). The CDR3 runs to 15 residues. The germline V and J ends were trimmed by 0 bases and 0 bases, with 7 bases remaining between them. CDR1 is SGHRS and CDR2 is YFSETQ in the germline V gene.

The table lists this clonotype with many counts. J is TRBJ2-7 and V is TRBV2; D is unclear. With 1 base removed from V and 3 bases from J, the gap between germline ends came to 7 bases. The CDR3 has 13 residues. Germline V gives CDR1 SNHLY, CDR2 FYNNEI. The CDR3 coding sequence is TGTGCCAGCAGTGAAGACAGCCTCTACGAGCAGTACGTC. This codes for CASSEDSLYEQYV.

The CDR3, as DNA: TGTGCCAGTAACCCTCGGGGACATCCTAGCAATCAGCCCCAGCATTTT. As protein: CASNPRGHPSNQPQHF. This rearrangement joins TRBV19 to TRBJ1-5, with TRBD1 as a possible D gene (6 bases). The CDR3 has 16 amino acids. Germline assignment: CDR1 LNHDA and CDR2 SQIVND (reference sequence). The V gene lost 7 bases and the J gene lost 0 bases, with 16 bases spanning the gap.

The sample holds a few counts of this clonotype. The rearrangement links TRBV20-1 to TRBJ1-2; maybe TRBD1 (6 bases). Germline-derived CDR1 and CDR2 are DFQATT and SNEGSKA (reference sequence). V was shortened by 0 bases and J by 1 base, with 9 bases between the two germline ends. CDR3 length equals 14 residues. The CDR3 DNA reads TGCAGTGCTAGAGATCGGGACATTAACTATGGCTACACCTTC. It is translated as CSARDRDINYGYTF.

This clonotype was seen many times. DNA for the CDR3: TGCAGTGCTAGCGGGAGGGCCGGGGATGAGCAGTTCTTC. Protein product: CSASGRAGDEQFF. The chain has TRBV20-1 and TRBJ2-1; TRBD2 aligns across 8 bases. J was trimmed by 8 bases and V by 3 bases; bases with no gene match: 6. CDR3 length equals 13 residues. Germline CDR1 DFQATT, CDR2 SNEGSKA (reference sequence).

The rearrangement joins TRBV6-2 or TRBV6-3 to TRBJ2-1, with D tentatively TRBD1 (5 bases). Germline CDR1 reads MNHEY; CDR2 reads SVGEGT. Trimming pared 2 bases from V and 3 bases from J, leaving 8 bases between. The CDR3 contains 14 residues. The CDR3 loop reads CASSYQGIYNEQFF. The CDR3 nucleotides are TGTGCCAGCAGTTACCAGGGTATCTACAATGAGCAGTTCTTC.

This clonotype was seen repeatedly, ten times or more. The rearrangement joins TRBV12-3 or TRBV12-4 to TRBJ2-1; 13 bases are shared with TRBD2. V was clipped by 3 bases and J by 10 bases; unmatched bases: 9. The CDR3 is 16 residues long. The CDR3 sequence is CASSLRGTSGAREQFF. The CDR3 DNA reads TGTGCCAGCAGTTTGCGGGGGACTAGCGGGGCCCGAGAGCAGTTCTTC.

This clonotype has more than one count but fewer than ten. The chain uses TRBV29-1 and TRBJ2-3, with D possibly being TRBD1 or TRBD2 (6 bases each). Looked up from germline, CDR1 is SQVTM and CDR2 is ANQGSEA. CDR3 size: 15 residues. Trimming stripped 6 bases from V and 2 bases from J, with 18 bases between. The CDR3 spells CSVSGASAITDTQYF. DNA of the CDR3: TGCAGCGTGTCGGGGGCTAGTGCAATCACAGATACGCAGTATTTT.

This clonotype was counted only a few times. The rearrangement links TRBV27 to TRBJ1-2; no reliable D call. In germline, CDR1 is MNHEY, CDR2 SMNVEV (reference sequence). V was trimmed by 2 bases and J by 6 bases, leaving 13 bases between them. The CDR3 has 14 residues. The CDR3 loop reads CASSLIGGRHGYTF. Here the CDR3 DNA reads TGTGCCAGCAGTTTAATCGGCGGGCGCCATGGCTACACCTTC.

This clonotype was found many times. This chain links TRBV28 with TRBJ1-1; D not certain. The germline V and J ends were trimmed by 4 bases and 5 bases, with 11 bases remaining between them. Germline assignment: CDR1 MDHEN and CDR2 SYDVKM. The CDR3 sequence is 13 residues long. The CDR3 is CASSSGFLTEAFF. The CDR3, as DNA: TGTGCCAGCAGTTCGGGCTTTTTAACTGAAGCTTTCTTT.

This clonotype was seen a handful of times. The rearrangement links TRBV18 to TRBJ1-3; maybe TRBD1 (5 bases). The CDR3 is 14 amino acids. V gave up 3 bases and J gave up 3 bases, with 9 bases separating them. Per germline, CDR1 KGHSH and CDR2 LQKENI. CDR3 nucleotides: TGTGCCAGCTCACCGGGGGGTCGTGGAAACACCATATATTTT. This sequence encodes CASSPGGRGNTIYF.

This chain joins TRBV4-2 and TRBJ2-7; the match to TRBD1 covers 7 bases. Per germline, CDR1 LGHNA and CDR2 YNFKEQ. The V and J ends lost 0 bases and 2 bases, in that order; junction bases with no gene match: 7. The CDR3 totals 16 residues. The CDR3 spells CASSQDMRTGTYEQYF. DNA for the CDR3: TGTGCCAGCAGCCAAGATATGCGGACAGGAACCTACGAGCAGTACTTC.